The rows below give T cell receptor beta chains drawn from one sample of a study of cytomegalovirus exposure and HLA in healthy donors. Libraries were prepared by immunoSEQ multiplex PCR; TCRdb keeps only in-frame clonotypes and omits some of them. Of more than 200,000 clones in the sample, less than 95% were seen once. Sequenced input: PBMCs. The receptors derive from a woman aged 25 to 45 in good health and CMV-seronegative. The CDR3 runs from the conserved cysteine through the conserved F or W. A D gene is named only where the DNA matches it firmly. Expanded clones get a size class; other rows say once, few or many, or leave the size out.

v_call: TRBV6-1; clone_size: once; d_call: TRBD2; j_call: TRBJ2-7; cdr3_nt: TGTACCAGTAGGGCGGGGAGCGGGAGCTCCTACGAGCAGTACTTC; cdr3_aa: CTSRAGSGSSYEQYF
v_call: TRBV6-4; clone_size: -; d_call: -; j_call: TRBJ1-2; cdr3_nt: TGTGCCAGCAGTGACTTTACAGGGTCCGGTGGCTACACCTTC; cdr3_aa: CASSDFTGSGGYTF
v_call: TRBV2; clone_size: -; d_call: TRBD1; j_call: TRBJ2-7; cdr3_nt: TGTGCCAGCAGAGGGACAGGAAGCTCCTACGAGCAGTACTTC; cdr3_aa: CASRGTGSSYEQYF
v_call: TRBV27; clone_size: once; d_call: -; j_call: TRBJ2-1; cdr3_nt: TGTGCCAGCAGTTTCGGAGCTACTTACAATGAGCAGTTCTTC; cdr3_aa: CASSFGATYNEQFF
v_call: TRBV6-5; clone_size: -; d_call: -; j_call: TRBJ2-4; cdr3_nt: TGTGCCAGCAGTCCGGAGGGGGGCAACATTCAGTACTTC; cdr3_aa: CASSPEGGNIQYF
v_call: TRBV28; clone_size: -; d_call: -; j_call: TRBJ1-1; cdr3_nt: TGTGCCAGCAGATCTCCAGCTAACACTGAAGCTTTCTTT; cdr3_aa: CASRSPANTEAFF
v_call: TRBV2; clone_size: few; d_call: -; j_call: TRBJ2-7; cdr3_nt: TGTGCCAGCAGATACCGGGATACAGACACCTACGAGCAGTACTTC; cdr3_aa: CASRYRDTDTYEQYF
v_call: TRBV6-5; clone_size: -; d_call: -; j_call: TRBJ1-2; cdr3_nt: TGTGCCAGCAGTTACGGGCAGGACTATGGCTACACCTTC; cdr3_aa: CASSYGQDYGYTF
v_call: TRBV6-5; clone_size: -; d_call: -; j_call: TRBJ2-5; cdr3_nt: TGTGCCAGCAGTTACTCAAGCGGGACAGGCATTTACTTC; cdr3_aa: CASSYSSGTGIYF
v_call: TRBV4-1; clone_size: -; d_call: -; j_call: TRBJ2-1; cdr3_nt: TGCGCCAGCAGCCAAGATGGCGGGTATGGTGAGCAGTTCTTC; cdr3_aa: CASSQDGGYGEQFF
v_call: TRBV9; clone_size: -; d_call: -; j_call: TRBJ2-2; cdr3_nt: TGTGCCAGCAGCGTGACTGGCGGTAGCACCGGGGAGCTGTTTTTT; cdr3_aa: CASSVTGGSTGELFF
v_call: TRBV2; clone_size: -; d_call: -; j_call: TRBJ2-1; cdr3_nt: TGTGCCAGCTCCGGAGAGGGAAGCGGCCACAATGAGCAGTTCTTC; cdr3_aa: CASSGEGSGHNEQFF
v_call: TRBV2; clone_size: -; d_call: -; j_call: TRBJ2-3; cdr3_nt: TGTGCCAGCCAACTAGGCCTAAGCACAGATACGCAGTATTTT; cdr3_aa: CASQLGLSTDTQYF
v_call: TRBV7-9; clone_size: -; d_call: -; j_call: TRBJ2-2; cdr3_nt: TGTGCCAGCAGCTTTGGCGACACCGGGGAGCTGTTTTTT; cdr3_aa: CASSFGDTGELFF
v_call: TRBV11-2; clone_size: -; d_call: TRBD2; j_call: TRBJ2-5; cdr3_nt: TGTGCCAGCAGCTTAAGTAGCGGGAGGGCCGGGGTAGAGACCCAGTACTTC; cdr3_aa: CASSLSSGRAGVETQYF
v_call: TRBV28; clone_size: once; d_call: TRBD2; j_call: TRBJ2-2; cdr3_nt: TGTGCCAGCAGTTTATTCCCCCTAGCGGTCACCGGGGAGCTGTTTTTT; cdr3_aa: CASSLFPLAVTGELFF
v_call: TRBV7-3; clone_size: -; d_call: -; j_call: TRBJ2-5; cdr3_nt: TGTGCCAGCAGCTTACTCGAGACCCAGTACTTC; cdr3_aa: CASSLLETQYF
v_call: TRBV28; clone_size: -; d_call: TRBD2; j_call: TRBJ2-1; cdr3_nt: TGTGCCAGCAGCGGGAGGGGTCCCCTTTACAATGAGCAGTTCTTC; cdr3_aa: CASSGRGPLYNEQFF
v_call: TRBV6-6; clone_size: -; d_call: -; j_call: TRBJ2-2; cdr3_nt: TGTGCCAGCAACGAACAGGTCTCGAACACCGGGGAGCTGTTTTTT; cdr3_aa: CASNEQVSNTGELFF
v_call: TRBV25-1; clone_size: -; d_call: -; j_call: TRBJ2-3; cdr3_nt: TGTGCCAGCAGTGAACAAGGGTCGGATACGCAGTATTTT; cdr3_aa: CASSEQGSDTQYF
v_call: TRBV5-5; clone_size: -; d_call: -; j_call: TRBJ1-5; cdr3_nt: TGTGCCAGCAGCTTGGACGGCTATAGCAATCAGCCCCAGCATTTT; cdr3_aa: CASSLDGYSNQPQHF
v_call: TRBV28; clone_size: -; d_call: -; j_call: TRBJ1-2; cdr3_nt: TGTGCCAGCAGTTTGAAACTTCTCGGGGGAGGGGATGGCTACACCTTC; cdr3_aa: CASSLKLLGGGDGYTF
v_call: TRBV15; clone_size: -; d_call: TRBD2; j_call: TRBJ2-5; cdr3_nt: TGTGCCACCAGCAGACTCTTGAGCGGGAGGGCCTTGGAGACCCAGTACTTC; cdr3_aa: CATSRLLSGRALETQYF
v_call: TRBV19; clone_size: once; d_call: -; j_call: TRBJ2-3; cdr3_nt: TGTGCCAGTAGTATGGCGGGGCCCGGCACAGATACGCAGTATTTT; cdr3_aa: CASSMAGPGTDTQYF
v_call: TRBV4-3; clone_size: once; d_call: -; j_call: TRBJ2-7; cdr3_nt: TGCGCCAGCAGCCAAGAAGTAGACGGGTTCTCCTACGAGCAGTACTTC; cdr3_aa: CASSQEVDGFSYEQYF
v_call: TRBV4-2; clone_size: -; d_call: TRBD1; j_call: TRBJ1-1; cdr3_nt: TGTGCCAGCAGCCAAGGGGGGTGGACAGGTCAGAACACTGAAGCTTTCTTT; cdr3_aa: CASSQGGWTGQNTEAFF
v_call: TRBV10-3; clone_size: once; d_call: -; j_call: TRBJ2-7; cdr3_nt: TGTGCCATCAGTGAGGGGACCTACGAGCAGTACTTC; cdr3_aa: CAISEGTYEQYF
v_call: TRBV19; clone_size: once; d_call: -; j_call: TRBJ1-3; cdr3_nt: TGTGCCAGTAGTATGGAAGCAGCCGAAACCTCTGGAAACACCATATATTTT; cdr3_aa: CASSMEAAETSGNTIYF
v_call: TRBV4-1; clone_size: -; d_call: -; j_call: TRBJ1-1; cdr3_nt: TGCGCCAGCAGCCAAGGATATGGACAGTACGACACTGAAGCTTTCTTT; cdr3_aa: CASSQGYGQYDTEAFF
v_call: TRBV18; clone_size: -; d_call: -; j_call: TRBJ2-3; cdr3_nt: TGTGCCAGCACGGGGCAGCCAGATACGCAGTATTTT; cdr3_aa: CASTGQPDTQYF
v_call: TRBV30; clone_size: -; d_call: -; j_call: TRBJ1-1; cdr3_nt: TGTGCCTGGAGTAAGGGTTCGGGCACTGAAGCTTTCTTT; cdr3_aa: CAWSKGSGTEAFF
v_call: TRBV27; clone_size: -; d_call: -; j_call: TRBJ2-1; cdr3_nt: TGTGCCAGCAGTTTAGAGCTGGGTTACAATGAGCAGTTCTTC; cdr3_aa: CASSLELGYNEQFF
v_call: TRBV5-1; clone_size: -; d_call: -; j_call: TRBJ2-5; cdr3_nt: TGCGCCAGCAAGCAGCCCCCCGGGGCTCCGTACCAAGAGACCCAGTACTTC; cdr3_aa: CASKQPPGAPYQETQYF
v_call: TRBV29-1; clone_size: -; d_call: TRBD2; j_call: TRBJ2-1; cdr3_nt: TGCAGCGTTGAAGACCCCCTGGTGACGAGCGGGAGAGGGGATGAGCAGTTCTTC; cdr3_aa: CSVEDPLVTSGRGDEQFF
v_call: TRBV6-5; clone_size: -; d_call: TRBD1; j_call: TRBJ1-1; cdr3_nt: TGTGCCAGCAGTTACGAGGGACAGGGAAACACTGAAGCTTTCTTT; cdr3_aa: CASSYEGQGNTEAFF
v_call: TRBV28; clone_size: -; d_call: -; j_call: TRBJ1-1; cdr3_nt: TGTGCCAGCAGCCCTATCGAGGTGAACACTGAAGCTTTCTTT; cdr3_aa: CASSPIEVNTEAFF
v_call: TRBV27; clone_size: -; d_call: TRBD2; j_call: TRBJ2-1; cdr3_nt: TGTGCCAGCAGTTTACACCCGGATGAGATACTAGCGGGAGGGGTAAATGAGCAGTTCTTC; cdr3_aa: CASSLHPDEILAGGVNEQFF
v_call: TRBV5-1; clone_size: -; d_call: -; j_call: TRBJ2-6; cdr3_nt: TGCGCCAGTCGATACAGGACCCCCTCTGGGGCCAACGTCCTGACTTTC; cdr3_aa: CASRYRTPSGANVLTF
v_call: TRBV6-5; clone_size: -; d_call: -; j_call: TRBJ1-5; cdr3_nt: TGTGCCAGCAGTTACGGCCCCGATAGCAATCAGCCCCAGCATTTT; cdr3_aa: CASSYGPDSNQPQHF
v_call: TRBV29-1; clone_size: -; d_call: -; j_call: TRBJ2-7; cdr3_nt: TGCAGCGTCGGTCAGGAAAACTACGAGCAGTACTTC; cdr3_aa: CSVGQENYEQYF
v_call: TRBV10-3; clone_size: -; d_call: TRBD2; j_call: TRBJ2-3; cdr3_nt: TGTGCCATCAGAGAGACTAGCGGGGCTAGCACAGATACGCAGTATTTT; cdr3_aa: CAIRETSGASTDTQYF
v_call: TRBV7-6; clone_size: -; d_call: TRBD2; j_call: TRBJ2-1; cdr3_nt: TGTGCCAGCAGCTTTGGTGCGGGGGGACGCAATGAGCAGTTCTTC; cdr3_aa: CASSFGAGGRNEQFF
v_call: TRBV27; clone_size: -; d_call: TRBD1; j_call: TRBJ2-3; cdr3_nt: TGTGCCAGCAGTTTACTCTGGGCAGGGGGCTACACAGATACGCAGTATTTT; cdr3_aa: CASSLLWAGGYTDTQYF
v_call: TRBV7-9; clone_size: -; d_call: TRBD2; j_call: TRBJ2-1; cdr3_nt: TGTGCCAGCAGCCCGGGCGGGAGCAATGAGCAGTTCTTC; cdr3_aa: CASSPGGSNEQFF
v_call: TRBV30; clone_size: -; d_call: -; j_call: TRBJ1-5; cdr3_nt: TGTGCCTGGAGTGTCGGGCCGGTTAGCAATCAGCCCCAGCATTTT; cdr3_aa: CAWSVGPVSNQPQHF
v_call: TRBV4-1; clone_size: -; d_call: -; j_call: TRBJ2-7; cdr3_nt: TGCGCCAGCAGCCAAGCCCCCGGGAATGATTACGAGCAGTACTTC; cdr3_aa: CASSQAPGNDYEQYF
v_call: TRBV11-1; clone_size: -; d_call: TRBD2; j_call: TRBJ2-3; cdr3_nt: TGTGCCAGCAGCTCTAGCGGAGATACGCAGTATTTT; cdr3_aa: CASSSSGDTQYF
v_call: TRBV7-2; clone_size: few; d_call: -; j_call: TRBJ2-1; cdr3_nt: TGTGCCAGCAGCTTAGGACTGGGTGAGCAGTTCTTC; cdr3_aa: CASSLGLGEQFF
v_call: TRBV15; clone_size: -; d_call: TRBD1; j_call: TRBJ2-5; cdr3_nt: TGTGCCACCAGCAGAGATGACGACAGGGATGAGACCCAGTACTTC; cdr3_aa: CATSRDDDRDETQYF
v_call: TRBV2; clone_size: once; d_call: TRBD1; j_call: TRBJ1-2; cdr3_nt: TGTGCCAGCACCGGGACAGGGGGCCTTTACTATGGCTACACCTTC; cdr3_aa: CASTGTGGLYYGYTF
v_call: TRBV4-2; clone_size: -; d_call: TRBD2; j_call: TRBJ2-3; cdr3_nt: TGTGCCAGCAGCCCGACTAGCGGGAGTGGAGATACGCAGTATTTT; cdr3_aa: CASSPTSGSGDTQYF
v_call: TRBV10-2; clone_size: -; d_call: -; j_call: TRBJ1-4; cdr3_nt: TGCGCCAGCAGGGGACCGACCGGCCCTAATGAAAAACTGTTTTTT; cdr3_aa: CASRGPTGPNEKLFF
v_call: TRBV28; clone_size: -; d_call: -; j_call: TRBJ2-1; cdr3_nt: TGTGCCAGCAGCCAGAGGCTGGAGCTACTATACAATGAGCAGTTCTTC; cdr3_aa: CASSQRLELLYNEQFF
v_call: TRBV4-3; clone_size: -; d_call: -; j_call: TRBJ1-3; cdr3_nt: TGCGCCAGCAGCCAAGATCTCCGGGGCAGGGTCCGCGACACCATATATTTT; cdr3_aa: CASSQDLRGRVRDTIYF